This TCR beta chain was observed in a study of CD8+CD57+ T cells in acquired aplastic anemia. Overall study context: Roughly 3 ug was the average amount of DNA from sorted CD4+ and CD8+ cells.

Study-wide results and caveats: The CD8+ Simpson's diversity of patients and controls was not significantly different.

Genomic DNA constituted the template upon which TCR beta VDJ and CDR3 profiling was performed. TCRdb used MiXCR to reprocess the reads, holding one entry per CDR3 protein. Of 150,000 to 200,000 distinct CDR3 sequences in the sample, around 60% are singletons; the top ten hold roughly 44%. This clonotype was counted only a few times. As yet, its antigen is unknown. Sequenced material: sorted CD4+, CD8+, or CD8+CD57+ T cells (not recorded which) from PBMCs. The source of this sequence is a human donor in good health.

CDR3 DNA sequence: TGTGCCAGTAGTCTGCGGGAGGTCGGCACCGGGGAGCTGTTTTTT. Translated: CASSLREVGTGELFF. The genes are TRBV19 and TRBJ2-2; TRBD2 aligns across 8 bases. This CDR3 has 15 residues. Germline V gene data show CDR1 as LNHDA and CDR2 as SQIVND (reference sequence). V lost 5 bases and J lost 4; bases outside the gene matches: 6.